The rows below give T cell receptor beta chains drawn from one sample of a study of CD8 T cells in ankylosing spondylitis. TCRdb analysed the 5' RACE reads with MiXCR anew, one entry per CDR3 protein. The repertoire has roughly 700,000 distinct CDR3 sequences, 19% of them found once; the top ten carry about 20%. Sequencing was performed on blood, either unsorted or a sorted T cell fraction (not recorded which). The receptors shown here come from a male donor with ankylosing spondylitis. Both conserved end residues are part of each CDR3. The order of the fields is CDR3 length, clone size, V gene, J gene, D gene, CDR3 protein, CDR3 DNA. D genes are given only for firm matches. Expanded clones get a size class; other rows say once, few or many, or leave the size out.

length: 18
size: NA
V: TRBV11-2
J: TRBJ1-3
D: NA
CDR3: CASSLPGDRSYSGNTIYF
DNA: TGTGCCAGCAGCTTACCAGGAGACAGGTCCTACTCTGGAAACACCATATATTTT

length: 16
size: many
V: TRBV20-1
J: TRBJ2-2
D: TRBD1
CDR3: CSARPRDRVVTGELFF
DNA: TGCAGTGCTAGACCCCGGGACAGGGTCGTCACCGGGGAGCTGTTTTTT

length: 15
size: few
V: TRBV15
J: TRBJ2-1
D: TRBD2
CDR3: CATTETSGGANEQFF
DNA: TGTGCCACCACCGAGACTAGCGGGGGGGCCAATGAGCAGTTCTTC

length: 14
size: many
V: TRBV7-9
J: TRBJ1-6
D: NA
CDR3: CASSAHKDNSPLHF
DNA: TGTGCCAGCAGCGCACACAAGGATAATTCACCCCTCCACTTT

length: 13
size: NA
V: TRBV20-1
J: TRBJ2-3
D: NA
CDR3: CSAYDTTEDTQYF
DNA: TGCAGTGCTTATGACACGACAGAAGATACGCAGTATTTT

length: 13
size: few
V: TRBV12-3/TRBV12-4
J: TRBJ1-2
D: NA
CDR3: CASSLVPGYGYTF
DNA: TGTGCCAGCAGTTTAGTTCCGGGGTATGGCTACACCTTC

length: 15
size: NA
V: TRBV3-1
J: TRBJ2-7
D: TRBD2
CDR3: CASSSTAAGVYEQYF
DNA: TGTGCCAGCAGCTCTACTGCAGCGGGAGTTTACGAGCAGTACTTC

length: 15
size: NA
V: TRBV7-8
J: TRBJ1-2
D: NA
CDR3: CASSLVGTGSYGYTF
DNA: TGTGCCAGCAGCTTAGTAGGAACAGGGTCCTATGGCTACACCTTC

length: 15
size: few
V: TRBV28
J: TRBJ1-2
D: NA
CDR3: CASSIGAGHYYGYTF
DNA: TGTGCCAGCAGTATAGGGGCAGGGCACTACTATGGCTACACCTTC

length: 16
size: few
V: TRBV4-2
J: TRBJ1-2
D: NA
CDR3: CASSQVARQSNYGYTF
DNA: TGTGCCAGCAGCCAAGTAGCCCGACAGTCTAACTATGGCTACACCTTC

length: 14
size: few
V: TRBV6-1
J: TRBJ2-2
D: TRBD2
CDR3: CASNAGGQSGELFF
DNA: TGTGCCAGCAACGCGGGGGGGCAGAGCGGGGAGCTGTTTTTT

length: 14
size: few
V: TRBV5-5
J: TRBJ1-2
D: NA
CDR3: CASSTERGGYGYTF
DNA: TGTGCCAGCAGCACGGAGAGGGGGGGCTATGGCTACACCTTC

length: 16
size: few
V: TRBV3-1
J: TRBJ2-7
D: NA
CDR3: CASSQLSADPSYEQYF
DNA: TGTGCCAGCAGCCAATTATCGGCCGACCCTTCCTACGAGCAGTACTTC

length: 15
size: NA
V: TRBV9
J: TRBJ2-3
D: NA
CDR3: CASSQARRGTDTQYF
DNA: TGTGCCAGCAGCCAAGCCCGGCGGGGCACAGATACGCAGTATTTT

length: 12
size: NA
V: TRBV25-1
J: TRBJ1-2
D: NA
CDR3: CASSAANYGYTF
DNA: TGTGCCAGCAGTGCGGCTAACTATGGCTACACCTTC

length: 14
size: NA
V: TRBV27
J: TRBJ1-4
D: NA
CDR3: CASSPWKGDEKLFF
DNA: TGTGCCAGCAGTCCTTGGAAGGGAGATGAAAAACTGTTTTTT

length: 13
size: NA
V: TRBV12-3/TRBV12-4
J: TRBJ2-1
D: NA
CDR3: CASSRGGAGEQFF
DNA: TGTGCCAGCAGCCGAGGGGGCGCGGGAGAGCAGTTCTTC

length: 13
size: many
V: TRBV5-1
J: TRBJ1-1
D: NA
CDR3: CASTPNWSTEAFF
DNA: TGCGCCAGCACCCCCAATTGGAGCACTGAAGCTTTCTTT

length: 15
size: NA
V: TRBV20-1
J: TRBJ1-2
D: NA
CDR3: CSARDRVVWNYGYTF
DNA: TGCAGTGCTAGAGATCGGGTGGTTTGGAACTATGGCTACACCTTC

length: 15
size: NA
V: TRBV20-1
J: TRBJ2-1
D: TRBD2
CDR3: CSARAPSGGYNEQFF
DNA: TGCAGTGCTAGAGCTCCTAGCGGGGGATACAATGAGCAGTTCTTC

length: 16
size: NA
V: TRBV29-1
J: TRBJ2-2
D: NA
CDR3: CSVLRSADPNTGELFF
DNA: TGCAGCGTTCTCCGGTCAGCCGACCCGAACACCGGGGAGCTGTTTTTT

length: 13
size: few
V: TRBV5-1
J: TRBJ1-4
D: NA
CDR3: CASSYQADEKLFF
DNA: TGCGCCAGCAGCTACCAGGCAGATGAAAAACTGTTTTTT

length: 15
size: few
V: TRBV12-3/TRBV12-4
J: TRBJ2-3
D: TRBD1
CDR3: CASRPGQGRTDTQYF
DNA: TGTGCCAGCAGACCAGGACAGGGTCGCACAGATACGCAGTATTTT

length: 20
size: NA
V: TRBV9
J: TRBJ2-1
D: TRBD1
CDR3: CASSVAPSTGSTGLYNEQFF
DNA: TGTGCCAGCAGCGTAGCTCCCTCAACGGGCTCGACAGGGCTCTACAATGAGCAGTTCTTC

length: 19
size: NA
V: TRBV12-3/TRBV12-4
J: TRBJ2-3
D: TRBD2
CDR3: CASSHNSPGLAGYTDTQYF
DNA: TGTGCCAGCAGTCACAACTCTCCGGGACTAGCGGGTTACACAGATACGCAGTATTTT

length: 15
size: NA
V: TRBV6-5
J: TRBJ1-6
D: NA
CDR3: CASSYSAGVGSPLHF
DNA: TGTGCCAGCAGTTACTCGGCAGGGGTCGGCTCACCCCTCCACTTT

length: 17
size: NA
V: TRBV11-2
J: TRBJ2-5
D: NA
CDR3: CASSQEIRQGLQETQYF
DNA: TGTGCCAGCAGCCAAGAGATCCGACAGGGACTTCAAGAGACCCAGTACTTC

length: 14
size: NA
V: TRBV27
J: TRBJ1-1
D: TRBD1
CDR3: CASSSLGTDDEAFF
DNA: TGTGCCAGCAGCTCACTTGGGACAGACGATGAAGCTTTCTTT

length: 17
size: few
V: TRBV6-2/TRBV6-3
J: TRBJ2-4
D: TRBD2
CDR3: CASSPLSGVWSKNIQYF
DNA: TGTGCCAGCAGCCCCCTCAGCGGGGTATGGTCCAAAAACATTCAGTACTTC

length: 17
size: NA
V: TRBV7-9
J: TRBJ2-1
D: TRBD1
CDR3: CASSLESRGHQTHEQFF
DNA: TGTGCCAGCAGCTTAGAATCCAGGGGGCATCAGACCCATGAGCAGTTCTTC

length: 13
size: NA
V: TRBV5-6
J: TRBJ2-1
D: TRBD2
CDR3: CASKGLAGNEQFF
DNA: TGTGCCAGCAAAGGACTAGCGGGCAATGAGCAGTTCTTC

length: 14
size: once
V: TRBV20-1
J: TRBJ1-2
D: NA
CDR3: CSAREEGGDYGYTF
DNA: TGCAGTGCTAGAGAAGAGGGTGGGGACTATGGCTACACCTTC

length: 16
size: NA
V: TRBV7-9
J: TRBJ2-3
D: NA
CDR3: CASSTQGYSYTDTQYF
DNA: TGTGCCAGCAGCACCCAGGGGTATTCTTACACAGATACGCAGTATTTT

length: 15
size: many
V: TRBV12-3/TRBV12-4
J: TRBJ2-1
D: NA
CDR3: CASSLRGPSYNEQFF
DNA: TGTGCCAGCAGTTTAAGGGGCCCCTCCTACAATGAGCAGTTCTTC

length: 17
size: NA
V: TRBV7-9
J: TRBJ2-1
D: TRBD2
CDR3: CASSPKLAGRSYNEQFF
DNA: TGTGCCAGCAGCCCCAAACTAGCGGGCCGCTCCTACAATGAGCAGTTCTTC

length: 14
size: NA
V: TRBV20-1
J: TRBJ2-7
D: TRBD1
CDR3: CSARGTGGKGEQYF
DNA: TGCAGTGCTAGAGGGACAGGGGGAAAGGGCGAGCAGTACTTC

length: 12
size: NA
V: TRBV12-3/TRBV12-4
J: TRBJ1-1
D: NA
CDR3: CASSSAGWQAFF
DNA: TGTGCCAGCAGTTCCGCAGGGTGGCAAGCTTTCTTT

length: 17
size: few
V: TRBV5-1
J: TRBJ1-3
D: NA
CDR3: CASSLADFREAGNTIYF
DNA: TGCGCCAGCAGCTTAGCTGATTTCAGGGAAGCTGGAAACACCATATATTTT

length: 15
size: many
V: TRBV7-2
J: TRBJ2-3
D: TRBD2
CDR3: CASSLGGGGTDTQYF
DNA: TGTGCCAGCAGTTTAGGCGGGGGAGGCACAGATACGCAGTATTTT

length: 13
size: NA
V: TRBV6-1
J: TRBJ2-7
D: NA
CDR3: CASRDKSSYEQYF
DNA: TGTGCCAGCAGGGACAAGAGCTCCTACGAGCAGTACTTC

length: 15
size: many
V: TRBV5-1
J: TRBJ2-1
D: TRBD2
CDR3: CASSLGISGGDEQFF
DNA: TGCGCCAGCAGCTTGGGGATTAGCGGGGGGGATGAGCAGTTCTTC

length: 16
size: few
V: TRBV24-1
J: TRBJ2-1
D: NA
CDR3: CATSDGTVSSYNEQFF
DNA: TGTGCCACCAGTGACGGGACGGTGAGCTCCTACAATGAGCAGTTCTTC

length: 17
size: few
V: TRBV2
J: TRBJ1-5
D: TRBD1
CDR3: CASSARTGGFSNQPQHF
DNA: TGTGCCAGCAGTGCTAGGACAGGGGGCTTTAGCAATCAGCCCCAGCATTTT

length: 15
size: NA
V: TRBV5-1
J: TRBJ2-5
D: NA
CDR3: CASSFPGPPQETQYF
DNA: TGCGCCAGCAGCTTCCCAGGGCCACCACAAGAGACCCAGTACTTC

length: 14
size: few
V: TRBV6-1
J: TRBJ2-1
D: TRBD2
CDR3: CASRTSGGTNEQFF
DNA: TGTGCCAGCAGGACCTCGGGAGGAACGAATGAGCAGTTCTTC

length: 14
size: few
V: TRBV12-3/TRBV12-4
J: TRBJ2-7
D: NA
CDR3: CASSFWGPLYEQYF
DNA: TGTGCCAGCAGTTTCTGGGGCCCCCTCTACGAGCAGTACTTC

length: 17
size: few
V: TRBV7-8
J: TRBJ2-2
D: TRBD1
CDR3: CASSTLQGAGRIGELFF
DNA: TGTGCCAGCAGCACCTTACAGGGGGCAGGTCGTATAGGGGAGCTGTTTTTT

length: 12
size: few
V: TRBV12-3/TRBV12-4
J: TRBJ2-3
D: NA
CDR3: CASSLGGHTQYF
DNA: TGTGCCAGCAGTTTAGGGGGGCATACGCAGTATTTT

length: 14
size: few
V: TRBV19
J: TRBJ2-7
D: NA
CDR3: CASSTPAPTYEQYF
DNA: TGTGCCAGTAGTACCCCAGCGCCGACTTACGAGCAGTACTTC

length: 15
size: few
V: TRBV6-1
J: TRBJ2-1
D: TRBD2
CDR3: CASTGAGVYSNEQFF
DNA: TGTGCCAGCACCGGGGCGGGGGTTTATAGTAATGAGCAGTTCTTC

length: 21
size: NA
V: TRBV28
J: TRBJ2-1
D: NA
CDR3: CASSSSDTRKVAGGILNEQFF
DNA: NA

length: 14
size: NA
V: TRBV5-1
J: TRBJ1-2
D: NA
CDR3: CASSLPGGDYGYTF
DNA: TGCGCCAGCAGCTTGCCCGGGGGGGATTATGGCTACACCTTC

length: 14
size: NA
V: TRBV6-5
J: TRBJ2-7
D: TRBD2
CDR3: CASSYFGGDYEQYF
DNA: TGTGCCAGCAGTTACTTCGGGGGGGACTACGAGCAGTACTTC